This record concerns one TCR beta chain sequence. Profiling relied on immunoSEQ multiplex PCR, and the TCRdb table lists in-frame clones only, not all of them. The sample consists of about 58,000 clones, roughly nine tenths of them appearing once. The data stem from a study of T cell changes during pregnancy in multiple sclerosis. CDR3 length: 18 residues. The V gene end was trimmed by 5 bases and the J gene end by 0 bases; junction bases not matched to a gene: 12. The germline V gene has CDR1 SGHVS and CDR2 FQNEAQ. The TCR originated in a female donor in good health, enrolled as a control in a pregnancy study. Sequenced here: CD4+ T cells from peripheral blood mononuclear cells, sampled after pregnancy. The chain employs TRBV7-8 and TRBJ2-1; 8 nucleotides match TRBD1. The DNA for the CDR3 is TGTGCCAGCAGCAAGACAAGGCAGGGGGCGGGCTCCTACAATGAGCAGTTCTTC. It codes for CASSKTRQGAGSYNEQFF.